This TCR beta chain was captured in a study of Ad26.COV2.S vaccination and SARS-CoV-2 variants (dated by TCRdb to about 2021). With respect to the entire study: Vaccine-arm donors came from COV1001, a multicentre, randomized, double-blind, placebo-controlled phase I-IIa trial of Ad26.COV2.S in healthy adults. Ad26.COV2.S was given intramuscularly at 5x10^10 or 1x10^11 viral particles, as a single shot or as two shots 56 days apart. TCRbeta repertoire sequencing was used to assess the specificity and breadth of SARS-CoV-2-reactive T cell receptors after Ad26.COV2.S vaccination. The TCR-sequenced set comprised around 32 samples: about 19 Ad26.COV2.S vaccine recipients, 5 placebo recipients and 8 SARS-CoV-2 convalescent individuals. Participants in the trial were split at random into five groups of five each, receiving low-dose or high-dose Ad26.COV2.S once or twice, or else placebo on both occasions. Investigators remained blinded to trial group allocation during experiments and outcome assessment.

The CDR3 covers 15 residues, taking in both the cysteine and the phenylalanine. Only the CDR3 DNA is retained, 45 bases long and in frame from the first base. Via the germline V gene, CDR1 is SNHLY and CDR2 FYNNEI. V was cut back by 0 bases and J by 5 bases, leaving a gap of 13 bases between them. Details on this clone: The specificity of this receptor is unknown. One base away there is no much larger clone; base qualities are not given.

Broad study findings and their caveats: The authors noted that the TCR breadth and depth analyses may have underestimated total T cell responses. After vaccination, spike-specific CD8+ and CD4+ T cell responses were reported to show substantial breadth. The study lacked the statistical power to compare responses across vaccine doses or regimens. Vaccine and placebo recipients had similar non-spike TCR breadth, a finding consistent with the vaccine containing only spike. Compared with placebo recipients, Ad26.COV2.S recipients showed higher spike-specific TCR breadth (P = 0.0014).

The immunoSEQ Assay was the method used to sequence TCRbeta CDR3 regions. After extraction, genomic DNA underwent amplification by bias-controlled multiplex PCR, followed by high-throughput sequencing. The authors processed their data as follows. To quantify the absolute abundance of each unique TCRbeta CDR3 region, sequences were collapsed and filtered. T cell fraction was estimated by normalizing TCRbeta template counts to usable DNA, which was measured by amplifying reference genes present in all nucleated cells. Repertoire TCRs were annotated as SARS-CoV-2-specific when V gene, CDR3 amino acid sequence and J gene were exactly matched to a known reactive TCR set. MIRA supplied the reference SARS-CoV-2 TCR set, which was filtered for enrichment in COVID-19-positive ImmuneCODE repertoires so that public or cross-reactive TCRs were removed. Using the MIRA antigens, annotated TCRs were further analysed by specific ORF or by position within an ORF. Breadth was defined as annotated unique rearrangements over total unique productive rearrangements; depth was the summed frequency of those rearrangements. Group comparisons of TCR breadth used two-sided Wilcoxon rank-sum tests. In TCRdb, the immuneACCESS table is reduced to in-frame sequences with V and J assigned. These tables do not hold every clone; where another copy was compared, an unresolved V gene accounts for under half, and the others remain unexplained. The V and J calls and clone size come from that table; D and trimming were worked out from the DNA. This sample has fewer than 400,000 clones in its table, and roughly nine tenths of those were observed once. 3% to 4.5% of the sample is held by the ten biggest clonotypes.

What the treatment or condition label conveys for this sample: around 19 received Ad26.COV2.S at low or high dose, single or two shots; about 5 received placebo; per-sample allocation not given. For vaccine and placebo recipients, the sequenced repertoires came from samples collected on day 63 after the first injection. Between 29 July and 7 August 2020, Cohort 1b enrolled 20 to 30 adults aged 18-55 years at one site in Boston, USA. As a vaccine, Ad26.COV2.S was a replication-incompetent adenovirus type 26 vector that expressed a prefusion-stabilized SARS-CoV-2 spike protein derived from the original Wuhan strain.

This sample comprised peripheral blood, obtained in a trial of Ad26.COV2.S vaccine versus placebo. This receptor was taken from a person aged 18-60 years who received the Ad26.COV2.S COVID-19 vaccine or a placebo. The rearrangement joined TRBV2 to TRBJ1-2; perhaps TRBD1 is the D gene, with 5 bases matching. At the DNA level, the sequence is TGTGCCAGCAGTGAAGCAGCCGGGACGGGTTATGGCTACACCTTC. It translates as CASSEAAGTGYGYTF. With the rest looked up from the reference TRBV2 and TRBJ1-2 genes rather than sequenced, the full variable domain is EPEVTQTPSHQVTQMGQEVILRCVPISNHLYFYWYRQILGQKVEFLVSFYNNEISEKSEIFDDQFSVERPDGSNFTLKIRSTKLEDSAMYFCASSEAAGTGYGYTFGSGTRLTVV.